The text below deals with one T cell receptor beta chain. The protocol was immunoSEQ multiplex PCR, while the TCRdb copy is restricted to in-frame clones and leaves out a portion. This table holds a few thousand clones, more than 55% found once. The ends lost 0 bases at V and 2 bases at J; junction bases unmatched: 0. The CDR3 extends over 14 amino acids. In germline, CDR1 is SGHRS, CDR2 YFSETQ. The data belong to a study of coeliac disease. Across the study: The study queried TRBV7-2 bias without high-resolution HLA data.

This sequence originates from a woman aged 40 to 50. Sequences were obtained from lymphocytes from the gut lamina propria. The chain uses TRBV5-1 and TRBJ2-7, with TRBD1 matching over 9 bases. The CDR3 sequence: CASSLGQGAYEQYF. The CDR3 DNA follows: TGCGCCAGCAGCTTGGGACAGGGGGCCTACGAGCAGTACTTC. Variable domain in full (rest from reference TRBV5-1 and TRBJ2-7): KAGVTQTPRYLIKTRGQQVTLSCSPISGHRSVSWYQQTPGQGLQFLFEYFSETQRNKGNFPGRFSGRQFSNSRSEMNVSTLELGDSALYLCASSLGQGAYEQYFGPGTRLTVT.